Presented here are 2 T cell receptor beta chains from one specimen sequenced in a study of blood T cell repertoires in COVID-19. Only in-frame clones appear in the TCRdb table, and some are missing; sequencing was by immunoSEQ multiplex PCR. The sample yields 150,000 to 200,000 clones, around 83% seen once. The sequenced sample was peripheral blood. These receptors were obtained from a woman aged 55-69 years with acute or convalescent COVID-19.

This chain links TRBV18 with TRBJ1-5; no clear D. CDR3 length: 15 amino acids. The germline V gene encodes CDR1 KGHSH and CDR2 LQKENI. V was cut by 3 bases and J by 3 bases, with 12 bases left in between. The CDR3: CASSPLPGNNQPQHF. CDR3 nucleotide sequence: TGTGCCAGCTCACCCCTTCCGGGGAACAATCAGCCCCAGCATTTT.

The chain uses TRBV5-1 and TRBJ2-7, with 7 bases lining up with TRBD2. From germline, CDR1 is SGHRS and CDR2 YFSETQ. This CDR3 has 15 residues. The V gene end was trimmed by 0 bases and the J gene end by 4 bases; junction bases not matched to a gene: 7. The CDR3 region is CASSLVSSGKYEQYF. The CDR3 nucleotides read TGCGCCAGCAGCTTGGTATCTAGCGGCAAATACGAGCAGTACTTC.